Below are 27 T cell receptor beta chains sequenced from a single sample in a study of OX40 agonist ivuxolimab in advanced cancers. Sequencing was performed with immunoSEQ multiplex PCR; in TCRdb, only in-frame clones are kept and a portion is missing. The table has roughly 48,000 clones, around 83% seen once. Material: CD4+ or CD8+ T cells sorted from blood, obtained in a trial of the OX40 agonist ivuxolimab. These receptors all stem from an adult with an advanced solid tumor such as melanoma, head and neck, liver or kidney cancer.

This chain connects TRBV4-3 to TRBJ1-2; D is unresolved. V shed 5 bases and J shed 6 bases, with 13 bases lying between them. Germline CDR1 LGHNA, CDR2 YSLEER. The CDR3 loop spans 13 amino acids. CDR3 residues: CASSLRELDGYTF. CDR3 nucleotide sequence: TGCGCCAGCAGCTTGAGGGAGCTCGATGGCTACACCTTC.

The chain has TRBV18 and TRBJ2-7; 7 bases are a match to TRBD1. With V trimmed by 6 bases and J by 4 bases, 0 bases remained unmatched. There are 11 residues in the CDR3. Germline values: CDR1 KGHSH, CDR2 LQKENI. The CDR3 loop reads CASSTGYEQYF. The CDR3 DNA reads TGTGCCAGCTCGACAGGGTACGAGCAGTACTTC.

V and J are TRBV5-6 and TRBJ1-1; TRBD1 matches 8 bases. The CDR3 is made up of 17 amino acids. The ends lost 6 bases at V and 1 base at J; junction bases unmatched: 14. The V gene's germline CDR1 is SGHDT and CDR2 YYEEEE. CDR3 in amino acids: CASTVPGQVSSNTEAFF. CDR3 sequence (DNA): TGTGCCAGCACGGTGCCGGGACAGGTCTCCTCGAACACTGAAGCTTTCTTT.

CDR3 sequence: CASSGRTEQYF. The CDR3 DNA is TGTGCCAGCAGTGGACGGACCGAGCAGTACTTC. The rearrangement links TRBV7-9 to TRBJ2-7, with D unresolved. The CDR3 extends over 11 amino acids. Germline assignment: CDR1 SEHNR and CDR2 FQNEAQ (reference sequence). V lost 6 bases and J 6 bases, leaving 9 bases between the germline ends.

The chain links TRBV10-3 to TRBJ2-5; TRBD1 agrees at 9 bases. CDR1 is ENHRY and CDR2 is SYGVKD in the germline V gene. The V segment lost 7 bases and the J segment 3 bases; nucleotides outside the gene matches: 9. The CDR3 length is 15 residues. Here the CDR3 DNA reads TGTGCCATCAAACTCACAGGGGGCGCAGAAGAGACCCAGTACTTC. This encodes CAIKLTGGAEETQYF.

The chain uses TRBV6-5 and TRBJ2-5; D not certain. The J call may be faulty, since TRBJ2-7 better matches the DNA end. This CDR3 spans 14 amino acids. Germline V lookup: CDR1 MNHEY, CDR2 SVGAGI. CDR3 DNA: TGTGCCAGCAGTTACTCTTTTCCGCCTCCCGAGCAGTACTTC. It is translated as CASSYSFPPPEQYF.

The DNA for the CDR3 is TGCGCCAGCAGCCTAGGACAGGGGGCGTCCGAGCAGTACTTC. It specifies CASSLGQGASEQYF. The genes are TRBV4-1 and TRBJ2-7, with 11 bases that match TRBD1. Germline CDR1 MGHRA, CDR2 YSYEKL. This CDR3 is 14 amino acids long. V trimming: 4 bases; J trimming: 6 bases; junction bases outside the gene matches: 5.

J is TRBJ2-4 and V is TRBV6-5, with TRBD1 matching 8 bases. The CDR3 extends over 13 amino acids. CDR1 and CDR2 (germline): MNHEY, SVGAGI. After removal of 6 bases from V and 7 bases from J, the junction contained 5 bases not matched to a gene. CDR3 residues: CASRLDRGNIQYF. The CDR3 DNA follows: TGTGCCAGCAGACTCGACAGGGGCAACATTCAGTACTTC.

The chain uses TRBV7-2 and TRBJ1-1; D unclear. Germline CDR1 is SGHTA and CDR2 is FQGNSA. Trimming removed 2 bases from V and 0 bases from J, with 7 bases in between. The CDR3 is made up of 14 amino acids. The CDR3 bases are TGTGCCAGCAGCTTATCATCCATGAACACTGAAGCTTTCTTT. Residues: CASSLSSMNTEAFF.

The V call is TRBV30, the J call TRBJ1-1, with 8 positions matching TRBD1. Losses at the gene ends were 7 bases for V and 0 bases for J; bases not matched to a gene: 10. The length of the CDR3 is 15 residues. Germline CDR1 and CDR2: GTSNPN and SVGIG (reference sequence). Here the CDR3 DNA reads TGTGCCTTCCAGGGGGCGACAGGCGTGAACACTGAAGCTTTCTTT. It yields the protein CAFQGATGVNTEAFF.

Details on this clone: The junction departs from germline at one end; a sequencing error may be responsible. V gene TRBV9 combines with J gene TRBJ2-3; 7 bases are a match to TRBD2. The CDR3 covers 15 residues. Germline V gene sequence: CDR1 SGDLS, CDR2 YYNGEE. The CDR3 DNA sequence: TGTGCCAGCAGCCCACCCTCGACTAGCAGAGATACGCAGTATTTT. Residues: CASSPPSTSRDTQYF.

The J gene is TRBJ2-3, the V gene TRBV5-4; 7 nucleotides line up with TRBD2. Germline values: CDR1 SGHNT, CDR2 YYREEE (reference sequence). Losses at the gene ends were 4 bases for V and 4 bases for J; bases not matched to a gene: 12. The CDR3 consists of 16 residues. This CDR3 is CASSTVASGVADTQYF. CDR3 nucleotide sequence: TGTGCCAGCAGCACCGTCGCTAGCGGTGTGGCAGATACGCAGTATTTT.

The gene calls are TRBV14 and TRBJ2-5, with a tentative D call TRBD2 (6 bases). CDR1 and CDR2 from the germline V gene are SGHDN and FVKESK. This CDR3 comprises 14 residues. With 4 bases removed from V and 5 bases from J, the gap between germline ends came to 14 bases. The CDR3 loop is CASSPHTGVETQYF. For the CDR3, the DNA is TGTGCCAGCAGCCCTCATACGGGGGTTGAGACCCAGTACTTC.

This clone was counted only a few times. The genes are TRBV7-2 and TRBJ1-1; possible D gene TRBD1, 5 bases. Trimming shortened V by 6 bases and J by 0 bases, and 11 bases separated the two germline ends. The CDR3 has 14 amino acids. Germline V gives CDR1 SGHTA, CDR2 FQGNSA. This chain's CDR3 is CASSPDSMNTEAFF. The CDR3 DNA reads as TGTGCCAGCAGTCCAGACAGCATGAACACTGAAGCTTTCTTT.

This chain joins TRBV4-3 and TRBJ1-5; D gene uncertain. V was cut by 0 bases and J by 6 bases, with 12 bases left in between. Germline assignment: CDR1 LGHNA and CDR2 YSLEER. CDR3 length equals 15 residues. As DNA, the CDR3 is TGCGCCAGCAGCCAAGATTACCAAGGAGGTCAGCCCCAGCATTTT. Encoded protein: CASSQDYQGGQPQHF.

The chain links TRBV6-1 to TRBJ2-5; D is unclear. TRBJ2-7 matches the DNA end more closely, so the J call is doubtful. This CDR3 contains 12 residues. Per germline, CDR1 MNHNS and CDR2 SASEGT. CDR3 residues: CASSLRSYEQYF. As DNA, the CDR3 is TGTGCCAGCAGTTTAAGGTCCTACGAGCAGTACTTC.

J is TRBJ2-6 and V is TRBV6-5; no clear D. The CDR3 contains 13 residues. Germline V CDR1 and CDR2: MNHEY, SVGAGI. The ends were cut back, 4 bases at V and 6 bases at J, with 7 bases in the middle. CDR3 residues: CASSSTKANVLTF. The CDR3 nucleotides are TGTGCCAGCAGTTCCACTAAGGCCAACGTCCTGACTTTC.

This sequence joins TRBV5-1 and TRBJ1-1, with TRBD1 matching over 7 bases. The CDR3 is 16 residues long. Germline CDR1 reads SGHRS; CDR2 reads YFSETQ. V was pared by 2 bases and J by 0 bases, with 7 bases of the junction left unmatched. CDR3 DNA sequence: TGCGCCAGCAGCTTCCGACAGGGAAACATGAACACTGAAGCTTTCTTT. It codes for CASSFRQGNMNTEAFF.

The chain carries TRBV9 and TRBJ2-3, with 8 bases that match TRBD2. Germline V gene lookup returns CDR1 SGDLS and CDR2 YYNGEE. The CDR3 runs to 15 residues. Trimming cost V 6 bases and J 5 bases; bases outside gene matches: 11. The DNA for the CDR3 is TGTGCCAGCACCCCCTTCGGGGGGGCCGGAGATACGCAGTATTTT. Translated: CASTPFGGAGDTQYF.

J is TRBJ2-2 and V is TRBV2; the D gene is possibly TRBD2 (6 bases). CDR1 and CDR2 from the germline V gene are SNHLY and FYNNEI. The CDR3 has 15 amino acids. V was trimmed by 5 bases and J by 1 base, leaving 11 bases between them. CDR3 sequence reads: CASSLAGKNTGELFF. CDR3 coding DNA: TGTGCCAGCAGTCTGGCGGGAAAGAACACCGGGGAGCTGTTTTTT.

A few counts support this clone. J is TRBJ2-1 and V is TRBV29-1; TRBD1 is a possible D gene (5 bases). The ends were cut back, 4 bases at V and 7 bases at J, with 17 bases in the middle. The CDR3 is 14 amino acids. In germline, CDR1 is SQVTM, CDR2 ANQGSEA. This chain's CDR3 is CSVGPPRQRNEQFF. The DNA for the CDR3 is TGCAGCGTTGGGCCCCCCCGACAGAGAAATGAGCAGTTCTTC.

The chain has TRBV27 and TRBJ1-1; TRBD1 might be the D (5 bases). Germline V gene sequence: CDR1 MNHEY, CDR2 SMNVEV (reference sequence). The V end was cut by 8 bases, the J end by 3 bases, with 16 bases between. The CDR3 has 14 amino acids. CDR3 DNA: TGTGCCAGCCTCTTATGGAAGGGGCACACTGAAGCTTTCTTT. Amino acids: CASLLWKGHTEAFF.

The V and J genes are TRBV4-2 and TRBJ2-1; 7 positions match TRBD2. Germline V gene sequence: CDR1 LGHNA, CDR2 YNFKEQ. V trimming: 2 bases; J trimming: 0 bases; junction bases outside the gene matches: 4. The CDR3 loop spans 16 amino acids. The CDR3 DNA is TGTGCCAGCAGCCAATACGGGGGGAGCTCCTACAATGAGCAGTTCTTC. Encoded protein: CASSQYGGSSYNEQFF.

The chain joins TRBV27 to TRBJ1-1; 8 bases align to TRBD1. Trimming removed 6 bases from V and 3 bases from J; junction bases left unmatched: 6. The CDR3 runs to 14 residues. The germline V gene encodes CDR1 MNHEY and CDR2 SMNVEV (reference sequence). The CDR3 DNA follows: TGTGCCAGCAGACCCGGACAGGGCCACACTGAAGCTTTCTTT. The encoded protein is CASRPGQGHTEAFF.

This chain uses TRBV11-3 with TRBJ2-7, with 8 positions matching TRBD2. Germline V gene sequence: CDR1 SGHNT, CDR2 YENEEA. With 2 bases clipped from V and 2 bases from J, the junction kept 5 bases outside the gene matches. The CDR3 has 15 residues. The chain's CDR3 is CASSLSSGNTYEQYF. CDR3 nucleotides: TGTGCCAGCAGCTTAAGTAGCGGGAATACCTACGAGCAGTACTTC.

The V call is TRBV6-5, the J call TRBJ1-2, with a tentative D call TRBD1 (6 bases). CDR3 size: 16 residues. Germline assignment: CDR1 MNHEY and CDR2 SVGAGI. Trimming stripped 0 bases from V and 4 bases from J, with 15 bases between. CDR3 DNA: TGTGCCAGCAGTTACTCGAGGGCAGGGGCGGGCTATGGCTACACCTTC. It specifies CASSYSRAGAGYGYTF.

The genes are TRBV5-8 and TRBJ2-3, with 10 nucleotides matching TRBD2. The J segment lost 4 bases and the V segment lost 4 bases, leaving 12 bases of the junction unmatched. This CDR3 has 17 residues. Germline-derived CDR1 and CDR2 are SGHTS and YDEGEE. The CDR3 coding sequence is TGTGCCAGCAGCGCCGAGGGTAGCGGGAGGCCCGCAGATACGCAGTATTTT. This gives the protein CASSAEGSGRPADTQYF.